This T cell receptor (beta chain) was captured in a study of Ad26.COV2.S vaccination and SARS-CoV-2 variants (dated by TCRdb to about 2021). At the level of the whole study: Vaccine-arm donors were drawn from COV1001, a multicentre, randomized, double-blind, placebo-controlled phase I-IIa trial of Ad26.COV2.S in healthy adults. Ad26.COV2.S was administered intramuscularly at 5 x 10^10 or 1 x 10^11 viral particles, either as a single shot or as two shots given 56 days apart. The TCR-sequenced set comprised about 30 samples: approximately 19 Ad26.COV2.S vaccine recipients, 5 placebo recipients and 8 SARS-CoV-2 convalescent individuals. Trial participants were randomized into five groups of five: low-dose or high-dose Ad26.COV2.S given once or twice, or placebo on both occasions. Blinding of investigators to trial group allocation was maintained during experiments and outcome assessment. TCRbeta repertoire sequencing was used to assess the specificity and breadth of SARS-CoV-2-reactive T cell receptors after Ad26.COV2.S vaccination.

According to the study, the label for this sample's treatment or condition signals: some 19 received Ad26.COV2.S at low or high dose, single or two shots; several received placebo; per-sample allocation not given. Repertoires of vaccine and placebo recipients were sequenced from samples collected on day 63 after the first injection. Cohort 1b enrolled fewer than 30 adults aged 18-55 years at a single site in Boston, USA, between 29 July and 7 August 2020. Ad26.COV2.S consisted of a replication-incompetent adenovirus type 26 vector by which a prefusion-stabilized SARS-CoV-2 spike protein from the original Wuhan strain was expressed. V lost 2 bases and J lost 6 bases; the stretch between them is 14 bases long. The CDR3 spans 15 residues, from the cysteine through the phenylalanine. Here the CDR3 DNA is all that survives: 45 bases in frame from base 1. The CDR1 and CDR2 encoded by the germline V gene (reference sequence) are LGHDT and YNNKEL.

Findings and caveats that apply to the study as a whole: After vaccination, spike-specific CD8+ and CD4+ T cell responses were reported to show substantial breadth. According to the authors, total T cell responses may have been underestimated by the TCR breadth and depth analyses. Vaccine and placebo recipients had comparable non-spike TCR breadth, which fits with the vaccine containing only spike. Spike-specific TCR breadth was higher in Ad26.COV2.S recipients than in placebo recipients (P = 0.0014). The study was not powered to compare responses between vaccine doses or regimens.

A word on this clone: Its antigen specificity is not known. It has no much larger one-base neighbor in the sample; base qualities were not kept.

TCRbeta CDR3 regions were sequenced with the immunoSEQ Assay. After extraction, genomic DNA underwent amplification by bias-controlled multiplex PCR, followed by high-throughput sequencing. On the authors' methods: Collapsing and filtering of sequences were performed to quantify the absolute abundance of each unique TCRbeta CDR3 region. T cell fraction was estimated by normalizing TCRbeta template counts to usable DNA, with usable DNA measured through amplification of reference genes found in all nucleated cells. Repertoire TCRs were annotated as SARS-CoV-2-specific by exact matching of V gene, CDR3 amino acid sequence and J gene to a known reactive TCR set. The reference SARS-CoV-2 TCR set came from MIRA and was filtered for enrichment in COVID-19-positive ImmuneCODE repertoires, removing public or cross-reactive TCRs. Drawing on the MIRA antigens, annotated TCRs were analysed further at the level of specific ORF or position within ORF. Depth was the summed frequency of annotated unique rearrangements, while breadth was defined as annotated unique rearrangements over total unique productive rearrangements. Two-sided Wilcoxon rank-sum tests were applied when comparing TCR breadth between groups. The source is immuneACCESS, and TCRdb retained only in-frame sequences with V and J called. Part of the clones is not carried over; for the studies checked, unresolved V genes explain less than half of this, and the remainder is unexplained. V, J and clone size were drawn from that table, and D and trimming were deduced from the DNA. This sample lists about 410,000 clones; about 89% were detected once. The ten largest clones take up about 2% of the sample.

Here the sequenced sample was peripheral blood, taken in a trial of Ad26.COV2.S vaccine versus placebo. This sequence was found in a person between 18 and 65 years old who received the Ad26.COV2.S COVID-19 vaccine or a placebo. The chain was built from TRBV3-1 (or the pseudogene TRBV3-2) and TRBJ1-5, with the D gene too uncertain to name. The DNA sequence is given as TGTGCCAGCAGCCAATCAAGGAGCCGGGTTCAGCCCCAGCATTTT. Its amino acids are CASSQSRSRVQPQHF.